The 27 T cell receptor beta chains reported below all come from one sample, sequenced in a study of T cell responses to AZD1222 COVID-19 vaccine. Repertoires were generated with immunoSEQ multiplex PCR, while TCRdb's copy carries only in-frame clones and drops some. Of 150,000 to 160,000 clones listed, 90% to 95% are singletons. The sequencing here drew on peripheral blood, taken 28 days after the second AZD1222 dose. The receptor source for this set is an adult who received the AZD1222 COVID-19 vaccine.

CDR3 sequence: CASSSRTSGGQTTDTQYF. DNA for the CDR3: TGTGCCAGCAGTTCCCGGACTAGCGGGGGCCAGACAACAGATACGCAGTATTTT. The chain links TRBV27 to TRBJ2-3; TRBD2 agrees at 13 bases. The CDR3 spans 18 residues. The ends lost 4 bases at V and 3 bases at J; junction bases unmatched: 10. Germline values: CDR1 MNHEY, CDR2 SMNVEV (reference sequence).

This clone was recorded once. The chain couples TRBV4-1 to TRBJ2-7; 7 bases fit TRBD2. Germline loops: CDR1 MGHRA, CDR2 YSYEKL. This CDR3 is 17 amino acids long. With V trimmed by 0 bases and J by 2 bases, 10 bases remained unmatched. CDR3 loop: CASSQDLQRGIPYEQYF. In nucleotides, the CDR3 is TGCGCCAGCAGCCAAGATCTCCAGCGGGGAATCCCCTACGAGCAGTACTTC.

This clone has only one observation. J is TRBJ2-2 and V is TRBV30, with 7 nucleotides matching TRBD1. Germline V gene sequence: CDR1 GTSNPN, CDR2 SVGIG (reference sequence). The CDR3 loop spans 15 amino acids. V gave up 8 bases and J gave up 0 bases; unmatched junction bases: 9. CDR3 region: CASDRDRANTGELFF. CDR3 DNA: TGTGCCAGCGATCGGGACAGAGCGAACACCGGGGAGCTGTTTTTT.

The rearrangement uses TRBV24-1 and TRBJ2-5, with D possibly TRBD1 on 6 matching bases. Germline CDR1 KGHDR, CDR2 SFDVKD. V was clipped by 2 bases and J by 3 bases, with 15 bases between them. This CDR3 contains 16 residues. The CDR3, as DNA: TGTGCCACCAGTGATTCTGCCCGGACAGCAAAAGAGACCCAGTACTTC. Its translation is CATSDSARTAKETQYF.

This clone was seen only a few times. The chain has TRBV5-4 and TRBJ1-2; D may be TRBD1 (5 bases). Germline CDR1 is SGHNT and CDR2 is YYREEE (reference sequence). CDR3 length: 17 residues. With 0 bases removed from V and 0 bases from J, the gap between germline ends came to 15 bases. The CDR3 loop is CASSLGAGWGPNYGYTF. The CDR3 region has the DNA TGTGCCAGCAGCTTGGGGGCAGGATGGGGACCTAACTATGGCTACACCTTC.

The rearrangement joins TRBV7-9 to TRBJ1-2, with no clear D. Germline loops: CDR1 SEHNR, CDR2 FQNEAQ (reference sequence). The V and J ends lost 1 base and 5 bases respectively, with 11 bases between them. CDR3 length: 14 residues. The DNA of the CDR3 is TGTGCCAGCAGCTTAGAGGTCAGCAGTTATGGCTACACCTTC. Protein sequence: CASSLEVSSYGYTF.

This chain links TRBV20-1 with TRBJ2-7; D is perhaps TRBD1 (5 bases). Germline CDR1 reads DFQATT; CDR2 reads SNEGSKA (reference sequence). There are 15 residues in the CDR3. Trimming took 3 bases from V and 2 from J, leaving 17 bases between them. CDR3 protein: CSASQSTAYPYEQYF. In nucleotides, the CDR3 is TGCAGTGCTAGTCAATCGACAGCCTATCCCTACGAGCAGTACTTC.

The chain couples TRBV5-1 to TRBJ1-4; 8 bases map to TRBD1. The CDR3 consists of 16 residues. Germline assignment: CDR1 SGHRS and CDR2 YFSETQ. V shed 3 bases and J 2 bases; nucleotides not matched to a gene: 6. The CDR3 is CASSSGQGPTNEKLFF. The DNA of the CDR3 is TGCGCCAGCAGCTCTGGACAGGGTCCCACTAATGAAAAACTGTTTTTT. Variable domain in full (rest from reference TRBV5-1 and TRBJ1-4): KAGVTQTPRYLIKTRGQQVTLSCSPISGHRSVSWYQQTPGQGLQFLFEYFSETQRNKGNFPGRFSGRQFSNSRSEMNVSTLELGDSALYLCASSSGQGPTNEKLFFGSGTQLSVL.

The rearrangement uses TRBV7-2 and TRBJ2-1; D is possibly TRBD2 (5 bases). The CDR3 contains 15 residues. The germline V and J ends were trimmed by 5 bases and 2 bases, with 13 bases remaining between them. Germline CDR1 and CDR2: SGHTA and FQGNSA. CDR3 loop: CASSPGRGTYNEQFF. CDR3 in DNA: TGTGCCAGCAGCCCCGGTAGAGGGACCTACAATGAGCAGTTCTTC.

The sample holds a few counts of this clone. V gene TRBV7-2 combines with J gene TRBJ2-1, with D perhaps matching TRBD1 or TRBD2 (7 bases each). V lost 5 bases to trimming and J lost 1 base, with 12 bases between them. In germline, CDR1 is SGHTA, CDR2 FQGNSA. The CDR3 has 15 amino acids. In DNA form, the CDR3 reads TGTGCCAGCAGCCGTCAGGGGGGGTCCTACAATGAGCAGTTCTTC. Translating gives CASSRQGGSYNEQFF.

The V call is TRBV4-2, the J call TRBJ1-6; 8 nucleotides align to TRBD1. The CDR3 totals 15 residues. V trimming: 0 bases; J trimming: 10 bases; junction bases outside the gene matches: 5. Germline assignment: CDR1 LGHNA and CDR2 YNFKEQ. CDR3 in DNA: TGTGCCAGCAGCCAAGAAGGCAGGGGGCTCTCACCCCTCCACTTT. Translated: CASSQEGRGLSPLHF.

The chain employs TRBV11-3 and TRBJ1-3; D remains ambiguous. Trimming cost V 5 bases and J 4 bases, with 15 bases left between them. The CDR3 has 15 amino acids. Germline V gene data show CDR1 as SGHNT and CDR2 as YENEEA. The chain's CDR3 is CASSSGADTGNTIYF. The CDR3 coding sequence is TGTGCCAGCAGCAGCGGCGCAGATACGGGAAACACCATATATTTT. Filled out from reference TRBV11-3 and TRBJ1-3, the complete variable domain reads EAGVVQSPRYKIIEKKQPVAFWCNPISGHNTLYWYLQNLGQGPELLIRYENEEAVDDSQLPKDRFSAERLKGVDSTLKIQPAELGDSAVYLCASSSGADTGNTIYFGEGSWLTVV.

The CDR3 loop is CATSDSGTYPGNQPQHF. The CDR3 DNA is TGTGCCACCAGTGATTCAGGGACCTACCCGGGCAATCAGCCCCAGCATTTT. The rearrangement uses TRBV24-1 and TRBJ1-5; D might be TRBD1 (5 bases). The V gene lost 2 bases and the J gene lost 2 bases, with 15 bases spanning the gap. This CDR3 contains 17 residues. The germline CDR1 and CDR2 sequences are KGHDR and SFDVKD.

The chain recombines TRBV5-8 with TRBJ2-1; D is possibly TRBD1 or TRBD2 (6 bases each). This CDR3 is 16 amino acids long. The V end lost 4 bases, the J end lost 6 bases, and 20 bases lay between the germline ends. Germline lookup yields CDR1 SGHTS and CDR2 YDEGEE. The CDR3 is CASSGGPTSWGNEQFF. As DNA, the CDR3 is TGTGCCAGCAGCGGGGGGCCCACTAGCTGGGGCAATGAGCAGTTCTTC.

This chain links TRBV6-5 with TRBJ2-7, with 9 bases aligning to TRBD1. The V gene end was trimmed by 0 bases and the J gene end by 5 bases; junction bases not matched to a gene: 5. CDR3 size: 15 residues. Looked up from germline, CDR1 is MNHEY and CDR2 is SVGAGI. CDR3 bases: TGTGCCAGCAGTTACTCGGGACAGGGATCCCACGAGCAGTACTTC. Translating gives CASSYSGQGSHEQYF.

This clone appeared once. The gene calls are TRBV6-5 and TRBJ2-3; D is possibly TRBD1 (6 bases). The CDR3 loop spans 16 amino acids. Germline V gene lookup returns CDR1 MNHEY and CDR2 SVGAGI. V lost 0 bases, J lost 3 bases, and 13 bases lay in between. The CDR3 sequence is CASSYSAFQGTDTQYF. CDR3 coding DNA: TGTGCCAGCAGTTACTCCGCCTTCCAGGGGACAGATACGCAGTATTTT.

This chain uses TRBV7-9 with TRBJ1-5, with no clear D. Germline CDR1 SEHNR, CDR2 FQNEAQ (reference sequence). Trimming left V 5 bases short and J 2 bases short, with 10 bases between. The CDR3 has 14 residues. CDR3 protein: CASSQSGGNQPQHF. The CDR3 bases are TGTGCCAGCAGCCAGTCAGGCGGCAATCAGCCCCAGCATTTT.

The CDR3 DNA reads as TGCGCCAGCAGCTTGGGACAGGCGGCCTATGGCTACACCTTC. This sequence encodes CASSLGQAAYGYTF. V gene TRBV5-1 combines with J gene TRBJ1-2; D may be TRBD1 (6 bases). The CDR3 has 14 amino acids. V was clipped by 0 bases and J by 4 bases, with 10 bases between them. Looked up from germline, CDR1 is SGHRS and CDR2 is YFSETQ.

V usage is TRBV7-4 and J usage is TRBJ1-1, with no clear D. The CDR3 extends over 13 amino acids. Germline V gives CDR1 SGHVT, CDR2 SQSDAQ. Trimming removed 4 bases from V and 8 bases from J, with 14 bases in between. The CDR3 bases are TGTGCCAGCAGCTCCGGCGCCGGAGGGGAAGCTTTCTTT. It specifies CASSSGAGGEAFF.

The chain couples TRBV7-9 to TRBJ1-1; D gene uncertain. This CDR3 spans 13 amino acids. The germline CDR1 and CDR2 sequences are SEHNR and FQNEAQ (reference sequence). The V end lost 2 bases, the J end lost 5 bases, and 9 bases lay between the germline ends. CDR3 region: CASSLTAGTEAFF. DNA for the CDR3: TGTGCCAGCAGCTTAACGGCCGGTACTGAAGCTTTCTTT.

In DNA, the CDR3 is TGCGCCAGCAAGGCATCCGGGACAGGGAACGCCTACGAGCAGTACTTC. It is translated as CASKASGTGNAYEQYF. The V and J genes are TRBV10-2 and TRBJ2-7; the match to TRBD1 covers 9 bases. The V gene end was trimmed by 7 bases and the J gene end by 2 bases; junction bases not matched to a gene: 12. Germline CDR1 reads WSHSY; CDR2 reads SAAADI. The CDR3 has 16 amino acids.

The CDR3 bases are TGTGCCAGCACGGCTTGGGGACAGACTGAAGCTTTCTTT. Its protein product is CASTAWGQTEAFF. The genes are TRBV13 and TRBJ1-1; the match to TRBD1 covers 7 bases. J was trimmed by 5 bases and V by 7 bases; bases with no gene match: 7. Germline lookup yields CDR1 PRHDT and CDR2 FYEKMQ (reference sequence). The CDR3 has 13 residues.

J is TRBJ1-5 and V is TRBV3-1 (or the pseudogene TRBV3-2); D is perhaps TRBD1 (5 bases). Germline V gene lookup returns CDR1 LGHDT and CDR2 YNNKEL (reference sequence). Trimming took off 4 bases at V and 7 bases at J, with 14 bases between the two ends. CDR3 length: 14 residues. DNA of the CDR3: TGTGCCAGCAGCCGGGGACTCTCCCTCCAGCCCCAGCATTTT. It codes for CASSRGLSLQPQHF.

V usage is TRBV5-4 and J usage is TRBJ2-3; 11 bases match TRBD2. Germline CDR1 SGHNT, CDR2 YYREEE (reference sequence). With 4 bases clipped from V and 2 bases from J, the junction kept 6 bases outside the gene matches. The CDR3 has 16 residues. In DNA form, the CDR3 reads TGTGCCAGCAGCCCCCGACTAGCGGGGTACACAGATACGCAGTATTTT. Protein: CASSPRLAGYTDTQYF.

This clone was recorded a few times. V gene TRBV5-1 combines with J gene TRBJ2-1; 8 bases map to TRBD2. Unmatched junction bases numbered 4, after V lost 0 bases and J lost 5 bases. Germline V lookup: CDR1 SGHRS, CDR2 YFSETQ. The CDR3 sequence is 15 residues long. The CDR3 loop is CASSLVGRADNEQFF. The CDR3 coding sequence is TGCGCCAGCAGCTTGGTCGGGAGGGCCGACAATGAGCAGTTCTTC.

Worth noting for this clone: The sample contains more than one DNA sequence encoding this CDR3. CDR3 amino acids: CASSSAGAYNEQFF. CDR3 bases: TGCGCCAGCAGCTCAGCCGGGGCCTACAATGAGCAGTTCTTC. The chain carries TRBV5-1 and TRBJ2-1, with D possibly matching TRBD2 (5 bases). V was cut by 3 bases and J by 2 bases, with 9 bases left in between. The CDR3 has 14 amino acids. Germline CDR1 SGHRS, CDR2 YFSETQ.

The genes are TRBV4-1 and TRBJ1-2; perhaps TRBD1 as D (6 bases). The CDR3 is made up of 15 amino acids. V gave up 3 bases and J gave up 4 bases, with 15 bases separating them. Germline V gives CDR1 MGHRA, CDR2 YSYEKL. The CDR3 protein is CASSHREGGAYGYTF. The CDR3 DNA is TGCGCCAGCAGCCATCGGGAAGGGGGGGCCTATGGCTACACCTTC.